Described below is a single T cell receptor (beta chain) sequence and its context. Its antigen remains unknown. TCRdb re-called the 5' RACE reads through MiXCR, storing one row per CDR3 protein. Altogether 170,000 or so distinct CDR3 sequences are present, about 6% being singletons, with the ten largest covering less than 3.5%. This entry comes from a study of T cells after yellow fever vaccination. CDR1 and CDR2 (germline): KGHDR, SFDVKD. Germline trimming cut 2 bases from V and 4 bases from J; bases unmatched to any gene: 6. The CDR3 covers 16 residues. Study observations and caveats: Once the booster was given, most primary-vaccination clones reappeared, at approximately 97% for CD4 and roughly 86% for CD8.

The sample was CD4+ T cells sorted from PBMCs, taken on the day of the first yellow fever vaccination. This TCR was sampled from a man aged 18 to 30 who received the YFV17D yellow fever vaccine. V usage is TRBV24-1 and J usage is TRBJ2-1; 8 bases fit TRBD1. The CDR3 coding sequence is TGTGCCACCAGTGATTCGGGACAGGCCAGGTACAATGAGCAGTTCTTC. It specifies CATSDSGQARYNEQFF.